Presented here are 29 T cell receptor beta chains from one specimen sequenced in a study of T cells in Graves' hyperthyroidism and ophthalmopathy. Amplification yielded TCR beta CDR3 regions, with RNA transcripts as the source. TCR CDR3 regions were first amplified by RT-PCR with HTBI primers. TCRdb re-derived calls from the multiplex PCR reads in MiXCR, one entry per CDR3 protein. The sample contains approximately 400,000 distinct CDR3 sequences, approximately 19% of which appear only once. The source material was blood. The receptors originated from a woman younger than 30 with Graves' hyperthyroidism.

This clonotype showed up many times. The chain carries TRBV2 and TRBJ2-4; no firm D call. The CDR3 consists of 12 residues. V shed 7 bases and J shed 1 base, with 5 bases lying between them. In germline, CDR1 is SNHLY, CDR2 FYNNEI. This CDR3 reads CASISAKNIQYF. The CDR3, as DNA: TGTGCCAGCATTTCTGCCAAAAACATTCAGTACTTC.

The V call is TRBV12-3 or TRBV12-4, the J call TRBJ1-1; D gene ambiguous. This CDR3 contains 12 residues. With 2 bases removed from V and 8 bases from J, the gap between germline ends came to 9 bases. The CDR3: CASSLRAWEAFF. The CDR3 nucleotides are TGTGCCAGCAGTTTAAGAGCCTGGGAAGCTTTCTTT.

This clonotype has ten or more counts. The chain has TRBV10-3 and TRBJ1-2; 7 nucleotides align to TRBD1. J was trimmed by 5 bases and V by 6 bases; bases with no gene match: 6. Per the germline V gene, CDR1 is ENHRY and CDR2 is SYGVKD. The CDR3 contains 13 residues. CDR3 sequence: CAISRDSLYGYTF. The CDR3 DNA is TGTGCCATCAGCAGGGACAGCCTTTATGGCTACACCTTC.

The table lists this clonotype with many counts. This chain links TRBV29-1 with TRBJ1-1, with D possibly matching TRBD1 (6 bases). V lost 0 bases and J lost 2, with 7 bases in between. Germline lookup yields CDR1 SQVTM and CDR2 ANQGSEA. The CDR3 runs 13 residues. In DNA form, the CDR3 reads TGCAGCGTTGAAGAGGGGGGCAACACTGAAGCTTTCTTT. Protein product: CSVEEGGNTEAFF.

This clonotype was seen at least ten times. The V and J genes are TRBV10-3 and TRBJ2-7; TRBD2 matches at 12 bases. CDR3 length: 15 residues. V lost 3 bases, J lost 4 bases, and 4 bases stayed unmatched. The germline V gene has CDR1 ENHRY and CDR2 SYGVKD. CDR3 loop: CAISDASGGDYEQYF. The DNA of the CDR3 is TGTGCCATCAGTGACGCTAGCGGGGGGGATTACGAGCAGTACTTC.

This clonotype has ten or more counts. This chain connects TRBV19 to TRBJ1-1; 9 positions match TRBD1. CDR1 LNHDA and CDR2 SQIVND come from the germline V gene (reference sequence). The CDR3 contains 15 residues. The trim removed 4 bases at V and 4 bases at J, leaving 7 bases unmatched. The CDR3 DNA follows: TGTGCCAGTAGTAGGGACAGGGCTTTGGGCACTGAAGCTTTCTTT. This sequence encodes CASSRDRALGTEAFF.

V is TRBV12-3 or TRBV12-4 and J is TRBJ1-2; 7 bases are shared with TRBD1. This CDR3 is 15 amino acids long. Losses at the gene ends were 0 bases for V and 6 bases for J; bases not matched to a gene: 7. The CDR3 spells CASSLAGRGLDGYTF. Written as DNA, the CDR3 is TGTGCCAGCAGTTTAGCGGGTAGGGGGCTAGATGGCTACACCTTC.

This clonotype was seen ten or more times. The CDR3 is CASSLFEGTEAFF. CDR3 in DNA: TGTGCCAGCAGCTTATTCGAGGGAACTGAAGCTTTCTTT. V gene TRBV7-3 combines with J gene TRBJ1-1; D unclear. Germline V gene lookup returns CDR1 SGHTA and CDR2 FQGTGA. Trimming pared 2 bases from V and 5 bases from J, leaving 9 bases between. The CDR3 contains 13 residues.

This clonotype showed up many times. The chain is built from TRBV19 and TRBJ2-2, with D unresolved. V lost 5 bases to trimming and J lost 4 bases, with 14 bases between them. The CDR3 is made up of 15 amino acids. CDR1 and CDR2 from the germline V gene are LNHDA and SQIVND (reference sequence). The CDR3 is CASSPWPFGTGELFF. CDR3 DNA: TGTGCCAGTAGTCCTTGGCCGTTCGGCACCGGGGAGCTGTTTTTT. Complete variable domain (other parts from reference TRBV19 and TRBJ2-2): DGGITQSPKYLFRKEGQNVTLSCEQNLNHDAMYWYRQDPGQGLRLIYYSQIVNDFQKGDIAEGYSVSREKKESFPLTVTSAQKNPTAFYLCASSPWPFGTGELFFGEGSRLTVL.

The chain combines TRBV24-1 with TRBJ1-2, with 8 positions matching TRBD1. The J segment lost 7 bases and the V segment lost 5 bases, leaving 8 bases of the junction unmatched. Germline V CDR1 and CDR2: KGHDR, SFDVKD. The CDR3 length is 14 residues. The CDR3 reads CATSGATGQGGYTF. The CDR3 DNA sequence: TGTGCCACCAGTGGGGCCACAGGACAGGGTGGCTACACCTTC.

The sample holds many counts of this clonotype. This chain uses TRBV4-2 with TRBJ1-5, with D perhaps TRBD1 (5 bases). The CDR3 runs to 18 residues. Trimming shortened V by 4 bases and J by 1 base, and 20 bases separated the two germline ends. Germline V gene data show CDR1 as LGHNA and CDR2 as YNFKEQ. CDR3 sequence reads: CASSPPRGERLSNQPQHF. The CDR3, as DNA: TGTGCCAGCAGCCCTCCGCGGGGGGAGAGACTAAGCAATCAGCCCCAGCATTTT.

This clonotype occurred a few times. J is TRBJ2-7 and V is TRBV30, with 12 bases aligning to TRBD1. Germline CDR1 GTSNPN, CDR2 SVGIG (reference sequence). This CDR3 contains 16 residues. V was pared by 3 bases and J by 5 bases, with 11 bases of the junction left unmatched. The CDR3 DNA reads TGTGCCTGGAGCGCTTTACCGGGACAGGGGGCCGACGAGCAGTACTTC. Protein product: CAWSALPGQGADEQYF.

This chain connects TRBV3-1 to TRBJ1-6, with 7 positions matching TRBD1. Looked up from germline, CDR1 is LGHDT and CDR2 is YNNKEL (reference sequence). Trimming removed 0 bases from V and 5 bases from J; junction bases left unmatched: 1. This CDR3 comprises 15 residues. The DNA for the CDR3 is TGTGCCAGCAGCCAAGAGACAGGGCATAATTCACCCCTCCACTTT. Amino acids: CASSQETGHNSPLHF.

This clonotype was seen at least ten times. The chain employs TRBV20-1 and TRBJ2-5; D gene unclear. The germline V gene encodes CDR1 DFQATT and CDR2 SNEGSKA (reference sequence). This CDR3 contains 10 residues. V was pared by 5 bases and J by 4 bases, with 5 bases between. This CDR3 reads CSAAAETQYF. CDR3 DNA sequence: TGCAGTGCTGCCGCAGAGACCCAGTACTTC.

This clonotype was found many times. The chain combines TRBV27 with TRBJ2-7, with 14 bases identical to TRBD2. The V gene end was trimmed by 5 bases and the J gene end by 1 base; junction bases not matched to a gene: 4. The CDR3 covers 16 residues. The V gene's germline CDR1 is MNHEY and CDR2 SMNVEV (reference sequence). The CDR3, as DNA: TGTGCCAGCAGTCCGACTAGCGGGGGGGCATCCTACGAGCAGTACTTC. This encodes CASSPTSGGASYEQYF.

This clonotype was observed many times. The rearrangement joins TRBV6-2 or TRBV6-3 to TRBJ2-3; D tentatively fits TRBD1 or TRBD2 (7 bases each). Germline assignment: CDR1 MNHEY and CDR2 SVGEGT. The V and J ends lost 5 bases and 7 bases respectively, with 22 bases between them. CDR3 length: 16 amino acids. The CDR3 region has the DNA TGTGCCAGCAGTACCCAGCAGGGGGGGGCTCCTTATACGCAGTATTTT. Amino acid sequence: CASSTQQGGAPYTQYF.

The chain recombines TRBV4-2 with TRBJ1-5; TRBD1 matches 7 bases. This CDR3 has 15 amino acids. V trimming: 4 bases; J trimming: 6 bases; junction bases outside the gene matches: 9. The germline V gene has CDR1 LGHNA and CDR2 YNFKEQ. CDR3 amino acids: CASSREGGSGQPQHF. CDR3 bases: TGTGCCAGCAGCCGCGAAGGGGGCAGTGGTCAGCCCCAGCATTTT.

Ten or more counts support this clonotype. The V call is TRBV12-3 or TRBV12-4, the J call TRBJ1-1; D is possibly TRBD1 (6 bases). CDR3 length: 13 residues. V lost 6 bases to trimming and J lost 7 bases, with 15 bases between them. CDR3 amino acids: CASRGGGEGEAFF. As DNA, the CDR3 is TGTGCCAGCAGGGGAGGGGGTGAGGGTGAAGCTTTCTTT.

This clonotype was seen more than once but under ten times. With a far larger clone one base away, a read error is the likely cause. The gene calls are TRBV7-2 and TRBJ1-2; D remains ambiguous. V was pared by 3 bases and J by 7 bases, with 6 bases between. CDR1 and CDR2 (germline): SGHTA, FQGNSA. CDR3 size: 11 residues. In DNA, the CDR3 is TGTGCCAGCAGCTTCGCAGGTGGCTACACCTTC. Translating gives CASSFAGGYTF. Full variable domain (rest looked up from reference TRBV7-2 and TRBJ1-2): GAGVSQSPSNKVTEKGKDVELRCDPISGHTALYWYRQSLGQGLEFLIYFQGNSAPDKSGLPSDRFSAERTGGSVSTLTIQRTQQEDSAVYLCASSFAGGYTFGSGTRLTVV.

This clonotype was counted at least ten times. The chain has TRBV27 and TRBJ1-5; D gene uncertain. The CDR3 totals 13 residues. With 6 bases removed from V and 4 bases from J, the gap between germline ends came to 10 bases. Germline CDR1 reads MNHEY; CDR2 reads SMNVEV (reference sequence). CDR3 protein: CASSPRLNQPQHF. CDR3 DNA: TGTGCCAGCAGCCCACGACTGAATCAGCCCCAGCATTTT.

The rearrangement joins TRBV27 to TRBJ2-2; the D is unclear. The V and J ends lost 7 bases and 4 bases respectively, with 10 bases between them. This CDR3 comprises 13 residues. CDR1 is MNHEY and CDR2 is SMNVEV in the germline V gene (reference sequence). The CDR3 region has the DNA TGTGCCAGCATATCTAGAGCCACCGGGGAGCTGTTTTTT. As protein: CASISRATGELFF.

The CDR3 DNA follows: TGCGCCAGCAGCCAAGGCGCGGGAAAATTGGGCTACACCTTC. Translation gives CASSQGAGKLGYTF. The chain recombines TRBV4-1 with TRBJ1-2; no definite D call. Per the germline V gene, CDR1 is MGHRA and CDR2 is YSYEKL. This CDR3 comprises 14 residues. V was shortened by 1 base and J by 8 bases, with 14 bases between the two germline ends.

This chain joins TRBV20-1 and TRBJ2-7; TRBD2 agrees at 11 bases. The ends lost 3 bases at V and 5 bases at J; junction bases unmatched: 9. The CDR3 is made up of 15 amino acids. CDR1 and CDR2 (germline): DFQATT, SNEGSKA (reference sequence). The CDR3, as DNA: TGCAGTGCTAGTCCTAGCGGGGGGTCCGGGGACGAGCAGTACTTC. Protein sequence: CSASPSGGSGDEQYF.

In the case of this clonotype: The junction departs from germline at one end; a sequencing error may be responsible. The rearrangement links TRBV28 to TRBJ1-2, with D possibly being TRBD1 (5 bases). Germline V CDR1 and CDR2: MDHEN, SYDVKM. The CDR3 runs to 14 residues. CDR3 coding DNA: TGTGCCAGCAGTACCCTAGGGGCCCCCGATGGCTACATCTTC. This codes for CASSTLGAPDGYIF.

This clonotype was counted at least ten times. This chain uses TRBV7-9 with TRBJ2-2, with D unresolved. Germline CDR1 and CDR2: SEHNR and FQNEAQ (reference sequence). Trimming took off 2 bases at V and 5 bases at J, with 9 bases between the two ends. This CDR3 contains 14 residues. The CDR3 sequence is CASSLIRNTGELFF. The CDR3 bases are TGTGCCAGCAGCTTAATACGTAATACCGGGGAGCTGTTTTTT.

This clonotype came up many times. J is TRBJ1-5 and V is TRBV6-5, with D maybe TRBD1 (5 bases). V gave up 2 bases and J gave up 5 bases, with 10 bases separating them. This CDR3 region has 14 residues. Germline CDR1 reads MNHEY; CDR2 reads SVGAGI. Here the CDR3 reads CASSYGTGDQPQHF. CDR3 nucleotides: TGTGCCAGCAGTTACGGGACGGGGGATCAGCCCCAGCATTTT.

In this sample, this clonotype turned up a few times. A much larger clonotype is one base distant, so this may be a read error. CDR3 sequence (DNA): TGTGCCAGCAGCCTACAGAGAATGAACACTGAAGATTTCTTT. The encoded protein is CASSLQRMNTEDFF. V gene TRBV14 combines with J gene TRBJ1-1, with D unresolved. The CDR3 is 14 amino acids. The germline V gene has CDR1 SGHDN and CDR2 FVKESK.

The CDR3 reads CASSYTRGEQYF. The CDR3 DNA sequence: TGTGCCAGCAGTTACACCCGGGGGGAGCAGTACTTC. The V call is TRBV6-5, the J call TRBJ2-7, with a tentative D call TRBD2 (6 bases). The CDR3 loop spans 12 amino acids. V was trimmed by 2 bases and J by 7 bases, leaving 9 bases between them. The germline CDR1 and CDR2 sequences are MNHEY and SVGAGI.

The table lists this clonotype with a few counts. The chain combines TRBV6-5 with TRBJ2-2; 9 bases map to TRBD1. The CDR3 length is 15 residues. V gave up 5 bases and J gave up 4 bases; unmatched junction bases: 5. Germline V gene sequence: CDR1 MNHEY, CDR2 SVGAGI. DNA of the CDR3: TGTGCCAGCAGTCTACAGGGGGCGGTCACCGGGGAGCTGTTTTTT. It yields the protein CASSLQGAVTGELFF.